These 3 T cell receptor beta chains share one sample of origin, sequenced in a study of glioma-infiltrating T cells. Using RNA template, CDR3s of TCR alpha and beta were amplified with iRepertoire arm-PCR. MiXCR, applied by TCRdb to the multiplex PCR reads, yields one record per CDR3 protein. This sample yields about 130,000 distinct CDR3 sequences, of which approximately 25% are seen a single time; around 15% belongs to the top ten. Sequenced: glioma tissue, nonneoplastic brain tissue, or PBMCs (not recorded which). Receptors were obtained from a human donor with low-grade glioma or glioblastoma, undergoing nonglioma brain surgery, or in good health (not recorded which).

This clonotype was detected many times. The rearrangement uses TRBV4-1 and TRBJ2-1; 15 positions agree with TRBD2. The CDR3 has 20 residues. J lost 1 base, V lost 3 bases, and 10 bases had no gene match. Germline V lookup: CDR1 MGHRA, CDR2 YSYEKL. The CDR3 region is CASSQPGLAGGFLSYNEQFF. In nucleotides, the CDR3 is TGCGCCAGCAGCCAGCCGGGACTAGCGGGAGGATTTTTGTCCTACAATGAGCAGTTCTTC.

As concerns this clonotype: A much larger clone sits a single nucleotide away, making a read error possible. The CDR3 nucleotides are TGCAGTCCCCAACCGGGACTTAGGTCATCGGGGGCCAACGTCCTGACTTTC. Translating gives CSPQPGLRSSGANVLTF. The rearrangement joins TRBV20-1 to TRBJ2-6; D perhaps matches TRBD2 (6 bases). Germline CDR1 reads DFQATT; CDR2 reads SNEGSKA (reference sequence). This CDR3 comprises 17 residues. Trimming cost V 8 bases and J 4 bases, with 24 bases left between them.

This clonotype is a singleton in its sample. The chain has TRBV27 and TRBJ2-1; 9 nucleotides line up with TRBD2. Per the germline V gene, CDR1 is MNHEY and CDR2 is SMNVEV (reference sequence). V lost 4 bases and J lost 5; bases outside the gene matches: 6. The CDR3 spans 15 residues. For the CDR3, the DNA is TGTGCCAGCAGTTCCACGGGCGGGAGGGACAATGAGCAGTTCTTC. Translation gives CASSSTGGRDNEQFF.